This T cell receptor (beta chain) appears in the sequencing data of a study of CD8+ T cells in alopecia areata. Study-wide findings and caveats: Lesional scalp, notably in alopecia totalis/universalis, had clonality above that of normal scalp. Normal skin's resident alphabeta T cells are also sequenced in scalp samples.

The treatment denotes: oral pan-JAK inhibitor, 5-10 mg twice daily. cDNA serving as the sequencing template came from extracted, reverse transcribed RNA. Only in-frame clones appear in the TCRdb table, and some are missing; sequencing was by immunoSEQ multiplex PCR. The data hold 150,000 to 200,000 clones, with approximately 62% observed a single time. As for this clone: Its antigen is unidentified.

The specimen comprised CD4+ T cells sorted from blood, sampled at week 24, from a patient treated with tofacitinib. This clonotype was obtained from a human donor with alopecia areata.

CDR3 coding DNA: TGCAGCGTTGAAGGGCGGACAGTGGGCGAGCAGTACTTC. Amino acid sequence: CSVEGRTVGEQYF. The chain joins TRBV29-1 to TRBJ2-7, with a possible D match to TRBD1 (6 bases). Trimming took 1 base from V and 6 from J, leaving 13 bases between them. This CDR3 contains 13 residues. Looked up from germline, CDR1 is SQVTM and CDR2 is ANQGSEA.